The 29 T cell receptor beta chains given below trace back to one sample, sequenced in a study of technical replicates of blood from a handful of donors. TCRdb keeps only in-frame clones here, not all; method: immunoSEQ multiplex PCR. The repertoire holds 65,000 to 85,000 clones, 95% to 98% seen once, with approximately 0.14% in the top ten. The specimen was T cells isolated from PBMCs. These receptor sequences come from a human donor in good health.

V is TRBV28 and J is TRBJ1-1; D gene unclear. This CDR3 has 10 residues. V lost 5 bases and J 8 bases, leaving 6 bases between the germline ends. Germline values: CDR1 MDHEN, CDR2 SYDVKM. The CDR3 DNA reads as TGTGCCAGCAGTAAAACAGAAGCTTTCTTT. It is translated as CASSKTEAFF.

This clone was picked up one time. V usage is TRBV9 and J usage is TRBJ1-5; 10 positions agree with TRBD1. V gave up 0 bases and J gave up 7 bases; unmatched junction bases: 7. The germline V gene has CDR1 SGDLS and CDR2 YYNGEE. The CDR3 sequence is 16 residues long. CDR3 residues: CASSVDPGTGAQPQHF. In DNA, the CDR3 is TGTGCCAGCAGCGTAGATCCCGGGACAGGGGCGCAGCCCCAGCATTTT. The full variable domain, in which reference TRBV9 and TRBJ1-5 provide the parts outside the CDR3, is DSGVTQTPKHLITATGQRVTLRCSPRSGDLSVYWYQQSLDQGLQFLIQYYNGEERAKGNILERFSAQQFPDLHSELNLSSLELGDSALYFCASSVDPGTGAQPQHFGDGTRLSIL.

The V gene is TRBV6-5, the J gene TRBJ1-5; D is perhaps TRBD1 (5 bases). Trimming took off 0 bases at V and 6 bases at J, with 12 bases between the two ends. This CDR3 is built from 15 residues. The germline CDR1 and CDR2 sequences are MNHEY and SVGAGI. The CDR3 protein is CASSYSSRVAQPQHF. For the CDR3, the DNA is TGTGCCAGCAGTTACTCATCCAGGGTGGCTCAGCCCCAGCATTTT.

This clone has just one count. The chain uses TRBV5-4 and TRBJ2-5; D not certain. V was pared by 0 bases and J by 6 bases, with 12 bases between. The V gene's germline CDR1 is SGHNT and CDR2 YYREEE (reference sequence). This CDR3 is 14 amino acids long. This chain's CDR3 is CASSLARQAKTQYF. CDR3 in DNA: TGTGCCAGCAGCTTGGCCAGGCAGGCGAAGACCCAGTACTTC.

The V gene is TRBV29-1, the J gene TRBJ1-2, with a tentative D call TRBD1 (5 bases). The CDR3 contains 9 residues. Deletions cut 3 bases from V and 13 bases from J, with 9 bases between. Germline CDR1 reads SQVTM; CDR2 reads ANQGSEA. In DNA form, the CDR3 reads TGCAGCGTTGACAGGGAGGGCACCTTC. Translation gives CSVDREGTF. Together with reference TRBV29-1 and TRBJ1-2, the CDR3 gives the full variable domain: SAVISQKPSRDICQRGTSLTIQCQVDSQVTMMFWYRQQPGQSLTLIATANQGSEATYESGFVIDKFPISRPNLTFSTLTVSNMSPEDSSIYLCSVDREGTFGSGTRLTVV.

CDR3 loop: CASSSQGWGAYEQYF. CDR3 bases: TGTGCCAGCAGCTCCCAGGGATGGGGGGCCTACGAGCAGTACTTC. The chain recombines TRBV7-2 with TRBJ2-7, with a tentative D call TRBD2 (6 bases). Between the trimmed V and J ends, which lost 4 bases and 2 bases, there was a span of 15 bases. The CDR3 has 15 residues. Germline-derived CDR1 and CDR2 are SGHTA and FQGNSA.

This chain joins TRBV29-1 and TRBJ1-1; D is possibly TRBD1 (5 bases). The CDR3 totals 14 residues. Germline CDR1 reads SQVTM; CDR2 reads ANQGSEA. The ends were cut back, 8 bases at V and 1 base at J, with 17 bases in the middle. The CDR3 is CSSEGRGGNTEAFF. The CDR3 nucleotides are TGCAGCTCTGAGGGAAGGGGAGGGAACACTGAAGCTTTCTTT.

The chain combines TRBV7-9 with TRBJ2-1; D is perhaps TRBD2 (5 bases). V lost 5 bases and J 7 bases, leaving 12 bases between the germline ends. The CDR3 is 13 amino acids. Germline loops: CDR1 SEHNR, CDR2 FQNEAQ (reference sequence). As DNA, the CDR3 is TGTGCCAGCAGCCCAGTTGGAGGTAATGAGCAGTTCTTC. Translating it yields CASSPVGGNEQFF.

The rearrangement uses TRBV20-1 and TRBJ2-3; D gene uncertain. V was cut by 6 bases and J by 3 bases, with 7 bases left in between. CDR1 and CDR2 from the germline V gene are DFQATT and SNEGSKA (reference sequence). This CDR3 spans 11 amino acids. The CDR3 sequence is CSADGTDTQYF. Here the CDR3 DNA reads TGCAGTGCCGACGGGACAGATACGCAGTATTTT.

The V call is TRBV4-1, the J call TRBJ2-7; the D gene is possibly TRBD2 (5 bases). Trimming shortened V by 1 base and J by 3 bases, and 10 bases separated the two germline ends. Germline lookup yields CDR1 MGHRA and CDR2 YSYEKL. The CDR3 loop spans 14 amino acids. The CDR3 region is CASSQVLGSYEQYF. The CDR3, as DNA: TGCGCCAGCAGCCAAGTTCTGGGGAGCTACGAGCAGTACTTC.

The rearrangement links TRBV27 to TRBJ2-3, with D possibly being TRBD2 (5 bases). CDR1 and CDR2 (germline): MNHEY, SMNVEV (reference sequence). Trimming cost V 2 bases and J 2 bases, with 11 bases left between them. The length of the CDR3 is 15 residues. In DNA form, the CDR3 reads TGTGCCAGCAGTTTAGGAGGCGTACCCACAGATACGCAGTATTTT. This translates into CASSLGGVPTDTQYF.

The CDR3 bases are TGTGCCAGCAGTTTAACAGCGGGGGGGCCGGATACGCAGTATTTT. Its protein is CASSLTAGGPDTQYF. This chain links TRBV27 with TRBJ2-3; 10 bases are shared with TRBD2. Germline V lookup: CDR1 MNHEY, CDR2 SMNVEV (reference sequence). The trim removed 2 bases at V and 6 bases at J, leaving 5 bases unmatched. The CDR3 contains 15 residues.

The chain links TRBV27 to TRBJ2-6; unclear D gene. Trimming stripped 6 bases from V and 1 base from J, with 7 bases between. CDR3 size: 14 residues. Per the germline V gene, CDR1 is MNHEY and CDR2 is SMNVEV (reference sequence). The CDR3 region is CASSPKSGANVLTF. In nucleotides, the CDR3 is TGTGCCAGCAGCCCTAAATCTGGGGCCAACGTCCTGACTTTC.

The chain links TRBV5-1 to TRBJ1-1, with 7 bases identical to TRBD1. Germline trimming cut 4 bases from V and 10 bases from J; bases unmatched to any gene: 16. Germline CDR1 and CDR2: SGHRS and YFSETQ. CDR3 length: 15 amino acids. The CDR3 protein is CASSQTRQGHTVAFF. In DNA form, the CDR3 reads TGCGCCAGCAGCCAGACGAGACAGGGACACACCGTAGCTTTCTTT.

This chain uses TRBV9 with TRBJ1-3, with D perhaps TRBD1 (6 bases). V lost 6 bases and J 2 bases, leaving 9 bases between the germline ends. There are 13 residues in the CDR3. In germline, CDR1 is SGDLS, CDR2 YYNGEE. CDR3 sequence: CASNRAAGNTIYF. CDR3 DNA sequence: TGTGCCAGCAACAGGGCGGCTGGAAACACCATATATTTT.

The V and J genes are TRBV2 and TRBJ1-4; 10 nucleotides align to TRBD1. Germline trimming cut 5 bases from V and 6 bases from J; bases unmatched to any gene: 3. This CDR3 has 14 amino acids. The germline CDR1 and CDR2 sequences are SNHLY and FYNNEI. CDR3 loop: CASSRGQGDEKLFF. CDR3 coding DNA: TGTGCCAGCAGTCGAGGACAGGGGGATGAAAAACTGTTTTTT. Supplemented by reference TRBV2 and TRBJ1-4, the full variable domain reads EPEVTQTPSHQVTQMGQEVILRCVPISNHLYFYWYRQILGQKVEFLVSFYNNEISEKSEIFDDQFSVERPDGSNFTLKIRSTKLEDSAMYFCASSRGQGDEKLFFGSGTQLSVL.

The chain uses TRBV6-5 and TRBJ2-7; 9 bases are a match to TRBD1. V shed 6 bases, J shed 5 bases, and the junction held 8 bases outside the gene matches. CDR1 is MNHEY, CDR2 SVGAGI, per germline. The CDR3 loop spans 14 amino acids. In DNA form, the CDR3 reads TGTGCCAGCAGAATCGGGACAGGGTTCGACGAGCAGTACTTC. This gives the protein CASRIGTGFDEQYF.

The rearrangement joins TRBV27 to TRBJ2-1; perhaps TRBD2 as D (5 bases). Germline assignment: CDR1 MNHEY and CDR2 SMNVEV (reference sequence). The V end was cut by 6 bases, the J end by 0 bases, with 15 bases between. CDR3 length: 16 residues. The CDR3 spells CASRQFSASSYNEQFF. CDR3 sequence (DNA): TGTGCCAGCAGACAATTTAGCGCAAGCTCCTACAATGAGCAGTTCTTC.

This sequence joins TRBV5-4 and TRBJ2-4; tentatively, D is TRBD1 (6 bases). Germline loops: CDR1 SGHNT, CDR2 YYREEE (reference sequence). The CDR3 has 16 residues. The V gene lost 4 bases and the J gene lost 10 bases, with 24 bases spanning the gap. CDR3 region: CASSKIEGGRREIQYF. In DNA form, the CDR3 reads TGTGCCAGCAGCAAGATCGAAGGGGGTAGGAGAGAGATTCAGTACTTC.

Written as DNA, the CDR3 is TGTGCCAGCAGCGCCCTCGAGGTCTCCTACGAGCAGTACTTC. It is translated as CASSALEVSYEQYF. The chain employs TRBV7-8 and TRBJ2-7; D is undetermined. Germline CDR1 and CDR2: SGHVS and FQNEAQ. V lost 5 bases to trimming and J lost 0 bases, with 11 bases between them. The length of the CDR3 is 14 residues.

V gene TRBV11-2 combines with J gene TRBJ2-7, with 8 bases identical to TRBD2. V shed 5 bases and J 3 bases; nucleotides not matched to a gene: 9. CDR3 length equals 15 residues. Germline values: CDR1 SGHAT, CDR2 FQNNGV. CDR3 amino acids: CASSVIELADYEQYF. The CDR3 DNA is TGTGCCAGCAGCGTGATAGAACTAGCGGACTACGAGCAGTACTTC.

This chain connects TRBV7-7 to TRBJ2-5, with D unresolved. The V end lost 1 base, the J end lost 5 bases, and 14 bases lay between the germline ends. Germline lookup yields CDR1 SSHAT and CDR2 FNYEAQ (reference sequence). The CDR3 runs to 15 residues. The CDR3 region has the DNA TGTGCCAGCAGCTTAGGGTCTGGTGCGTTGGAGACCCAGTACTTC. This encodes CASSLGSGALETQYF.

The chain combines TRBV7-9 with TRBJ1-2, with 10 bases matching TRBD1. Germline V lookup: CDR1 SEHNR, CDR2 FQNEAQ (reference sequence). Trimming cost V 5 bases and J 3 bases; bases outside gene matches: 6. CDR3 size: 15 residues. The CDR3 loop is CASSQRQGADYGYTF. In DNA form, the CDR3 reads TGTGCCAGCAGCCAGAGACAGGGGGCGGACTATGGCTACACCTTC.

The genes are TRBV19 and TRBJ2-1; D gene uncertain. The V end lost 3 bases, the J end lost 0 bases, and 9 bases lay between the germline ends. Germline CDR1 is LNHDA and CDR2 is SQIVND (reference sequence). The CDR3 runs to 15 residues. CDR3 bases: TGTGCCAGTAGTATGTTAGAGATCTCCTACAATGAGCAGTTCTTC. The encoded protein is CASSMLEISYNEQFF.

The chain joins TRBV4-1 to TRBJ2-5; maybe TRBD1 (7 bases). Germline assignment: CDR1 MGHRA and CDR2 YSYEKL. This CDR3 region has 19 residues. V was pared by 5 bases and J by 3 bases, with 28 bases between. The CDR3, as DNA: TGCGCCAGCAGCGCCCTAAGGACAGGAGGGAGGCCAAATGAAGAGACCCAGTACTTC. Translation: CASSALRTGGRPNEETQYF.

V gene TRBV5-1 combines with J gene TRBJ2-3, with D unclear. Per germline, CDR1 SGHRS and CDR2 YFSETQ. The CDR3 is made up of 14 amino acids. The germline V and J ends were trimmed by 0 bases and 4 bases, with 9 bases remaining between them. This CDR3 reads CASSLATFPDTQYF. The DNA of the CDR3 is TGCGCCAGCAGCTTGGCCACTTTCCCAGATACGCAGTATTTT.

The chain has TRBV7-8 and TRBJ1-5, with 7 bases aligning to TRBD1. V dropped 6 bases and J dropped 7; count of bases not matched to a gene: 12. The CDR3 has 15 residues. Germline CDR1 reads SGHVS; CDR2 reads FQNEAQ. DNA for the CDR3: TGTGCCAGCAGGTCAGACAGGCAGGGGGACCAGCCCCAGCATTTT. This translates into CASRSDRQGDQPQHF.

The CDR3: CASSPPGNEQFF. For the CDR3, the DNA is TGCGCCAGCAGCCCCCCAGGGAATGAGCAGTTCTTC. The V call is TRBV4-1, the J call TRBJ2-1; tentatively, D is TRBD1 (5 bases). The CDR3 is 12 amino acids. Germline values: CDR1 MGHRA, CDR2 YSYEKL. Between the trimmed V and J ends, which lost 4 bases and 7 bases, there was a span of 8 bases.

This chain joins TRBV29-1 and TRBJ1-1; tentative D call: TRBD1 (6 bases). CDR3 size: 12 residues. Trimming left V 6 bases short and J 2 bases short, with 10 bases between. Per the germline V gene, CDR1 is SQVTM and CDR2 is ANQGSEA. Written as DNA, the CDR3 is TGCAGCGTCGGACAGCCTAACACTGAAGCTTTCTTT. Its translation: CSVGQPNTEAFF. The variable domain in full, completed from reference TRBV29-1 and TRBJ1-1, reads SAVISQKPSRDICQRGTSLTIQCQVDSQVTMMFWYRQQPGQSLTLIATANQGSEATYESGFVIDKFPISRPNLTFSTLTVSNMSPEDSSIYLCSVGQPNTEAFFGQGTRLTVV.